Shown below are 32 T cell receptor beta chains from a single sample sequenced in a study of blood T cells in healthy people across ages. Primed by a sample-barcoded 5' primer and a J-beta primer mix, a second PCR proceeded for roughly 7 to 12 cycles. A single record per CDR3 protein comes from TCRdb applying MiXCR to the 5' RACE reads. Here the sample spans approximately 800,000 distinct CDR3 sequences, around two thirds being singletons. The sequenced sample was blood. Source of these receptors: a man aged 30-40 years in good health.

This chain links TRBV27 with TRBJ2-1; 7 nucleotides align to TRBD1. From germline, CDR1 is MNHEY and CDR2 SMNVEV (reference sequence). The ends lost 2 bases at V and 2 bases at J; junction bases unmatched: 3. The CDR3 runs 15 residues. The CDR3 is CASSLKGAAYNEQFF. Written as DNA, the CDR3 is TGTGCCAGCAGTTTAAAGGGGGCTGCCTACAATGAGCAGTTCTTC.

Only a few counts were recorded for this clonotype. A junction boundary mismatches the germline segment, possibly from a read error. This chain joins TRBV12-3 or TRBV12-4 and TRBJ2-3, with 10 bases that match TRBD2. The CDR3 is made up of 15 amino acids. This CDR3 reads CASSLAGGFTDTQYF. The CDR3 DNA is TGTGCCAGCAGCTTAGCGGGGGGCTTCACAGATACGCAGTATTTT.

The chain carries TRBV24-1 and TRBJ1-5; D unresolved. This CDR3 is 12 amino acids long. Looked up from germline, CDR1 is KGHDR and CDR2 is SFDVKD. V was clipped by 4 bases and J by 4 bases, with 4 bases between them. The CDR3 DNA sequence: TGTGCCACCAGTGACACAAATCAGCCCCAGCATTTT. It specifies CATSDTNQPQHF.

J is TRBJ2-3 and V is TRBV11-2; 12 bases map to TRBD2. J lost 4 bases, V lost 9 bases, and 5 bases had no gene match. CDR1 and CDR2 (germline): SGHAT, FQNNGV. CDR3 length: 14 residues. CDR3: CASLAGGLPDTQYF. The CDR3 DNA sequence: TGTGCCAGTCTAGCGGGGGGGCTTCCAGATACGCAGTATTTT.

The CDR3 DNA reads as TGCAGCGTTCTCACCGCGGACCATTACGAGCAGTACTTC. Translation: CSVLTADHYEQYF. The chain uses TRBV29-1 and TRBJ2-5; D remains ambiguous. The DNA end lines up better with TRBJ2-7; the J call may be wrong. CDR1 and CDR2 (germline): SQVTM, ANQGSEA. The CDR3 length is 13 residues.

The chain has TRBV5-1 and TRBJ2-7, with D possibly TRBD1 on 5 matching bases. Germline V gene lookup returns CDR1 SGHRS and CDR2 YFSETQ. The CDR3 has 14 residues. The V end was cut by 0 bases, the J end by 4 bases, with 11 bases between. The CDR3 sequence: CASSLAAGNYEQYF. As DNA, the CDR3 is TGCGCCAGCAGCTTGGCCGCAGGGAATTACGAGCAGTACTTC.

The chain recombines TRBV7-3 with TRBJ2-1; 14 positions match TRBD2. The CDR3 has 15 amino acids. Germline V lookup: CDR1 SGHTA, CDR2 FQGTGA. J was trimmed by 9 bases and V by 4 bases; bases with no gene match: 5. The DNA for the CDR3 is TGTGCCAGCAGCTCGACTAGCGGGGGGGCAGTTGAGCAGTTCTTC. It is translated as CASSSTSGGAVEQFF.

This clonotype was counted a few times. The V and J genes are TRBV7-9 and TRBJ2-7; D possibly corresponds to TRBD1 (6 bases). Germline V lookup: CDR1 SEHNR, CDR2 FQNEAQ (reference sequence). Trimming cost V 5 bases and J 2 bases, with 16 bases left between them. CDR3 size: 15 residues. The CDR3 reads CASSPPSTGAYEQYF. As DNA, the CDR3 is TGTGCCAGCAGCCCCCCATCGACAGGAGCCTACGAGCAGTACTTC.

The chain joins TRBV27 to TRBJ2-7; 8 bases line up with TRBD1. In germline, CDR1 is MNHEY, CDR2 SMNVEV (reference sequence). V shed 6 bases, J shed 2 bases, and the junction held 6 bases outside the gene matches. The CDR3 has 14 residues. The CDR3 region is CASSPLQGAYEQYF. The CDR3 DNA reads TGTGCCAGCAGCCCGCTACAGGGGGCCTACGAGCAGTACTTC.

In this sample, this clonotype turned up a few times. The chain's CDR3 is CASSLETLSGGYTF. As DNA, the CDR3 is TGTGCCAGCAGCTTGGAAACTCTCAGTGGAGGCTACACCTTC. The gene calls are TRBV7-9 and TRBJ1-2; D is unresolved. The CDR3 totals 14 residues. Germline V gene data show CDR1 as SEHNR and CDR2 as FQNEAQ (reference sequence). The germline V and J ends were trimmed by 3 bases and 8 bases, with 16 bases remaining between them. The full variable domain, its missing parts supplied by reference TRBV7-9 and TRBJ1-2, is DTGVSQNPRHKITKRGQNVTFRCDPISEHNRLYWYRQTLGQGPEFLTYFQNEAQLEKSRLLSDRFSAERPKGSFSTLEIQRTEQGDSAMYLCASSLETLSGGYTFGSGTRLTVV.

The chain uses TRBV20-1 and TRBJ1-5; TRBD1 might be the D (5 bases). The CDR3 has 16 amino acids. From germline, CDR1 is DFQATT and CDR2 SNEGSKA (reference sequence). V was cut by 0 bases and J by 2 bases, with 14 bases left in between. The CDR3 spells CSARDGGAGGNQPQHF. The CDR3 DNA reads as TGCAGTGCTAGAGATGGTGGGGCCGGCGGCAATCAGCCCCAGCATTTT.

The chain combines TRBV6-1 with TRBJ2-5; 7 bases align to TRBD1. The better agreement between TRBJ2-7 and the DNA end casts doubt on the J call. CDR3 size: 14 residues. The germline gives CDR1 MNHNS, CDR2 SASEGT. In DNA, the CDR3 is TGTGCCAGCAGCGCTACGGGACAGATCTACGAGCAGTACTTC. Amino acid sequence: CASSATGQIYEQYF.

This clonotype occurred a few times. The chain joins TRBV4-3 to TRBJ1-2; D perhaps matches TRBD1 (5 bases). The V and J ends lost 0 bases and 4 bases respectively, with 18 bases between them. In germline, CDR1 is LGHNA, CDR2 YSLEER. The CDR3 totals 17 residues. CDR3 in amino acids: CASSQEYQSDSTYGYTF. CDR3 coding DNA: TGCGCCAGCAGCCAAGAGTACCAATCCGACAGTACCTATGGCTACACCTTC.

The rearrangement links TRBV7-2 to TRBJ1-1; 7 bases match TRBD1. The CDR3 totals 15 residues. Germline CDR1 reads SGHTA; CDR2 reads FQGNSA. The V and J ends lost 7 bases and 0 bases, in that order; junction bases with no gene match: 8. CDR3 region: CASTSQTGLNTEAFF. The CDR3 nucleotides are TGTGCCAGCACCTCCCAGACAGGGCTGAACACTGAAGCTTTCTTT.

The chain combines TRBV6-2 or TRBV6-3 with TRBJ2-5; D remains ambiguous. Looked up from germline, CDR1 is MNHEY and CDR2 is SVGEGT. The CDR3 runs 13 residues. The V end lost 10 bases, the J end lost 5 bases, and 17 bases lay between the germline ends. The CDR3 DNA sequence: TGTGCCATCGGCAAGGCTTCATTCGAGACCCAGTACTTC. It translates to CAIGKASFETQYF.

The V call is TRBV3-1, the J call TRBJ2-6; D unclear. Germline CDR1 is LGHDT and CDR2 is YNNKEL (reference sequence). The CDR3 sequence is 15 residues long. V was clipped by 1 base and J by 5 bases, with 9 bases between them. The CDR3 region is CASSQGEVWANVLTF. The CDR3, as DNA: TGTGCCAGCAGCCAAGGAGAAGTCTGGGCCAACGTCCTGACTTTC.

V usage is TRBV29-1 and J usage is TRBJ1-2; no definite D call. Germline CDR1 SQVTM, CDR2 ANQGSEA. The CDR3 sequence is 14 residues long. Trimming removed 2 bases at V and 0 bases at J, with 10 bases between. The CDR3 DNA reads TGCAGCGTTGAAATCTCGACCGCTAACTATGGCTACACCTTC. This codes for CSVEISTANYGYTF. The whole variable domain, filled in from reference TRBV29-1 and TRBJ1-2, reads SAVISQKPSRDICQRGTSLTIQCQVDSQVTMMFWYRQQPGQSLTLIATANQGSEATYESGFVIDKFPISRPNLTFSTLTVSNMSPEDSSIYLCSVEISTANYGYTFGSGTRLTVV.

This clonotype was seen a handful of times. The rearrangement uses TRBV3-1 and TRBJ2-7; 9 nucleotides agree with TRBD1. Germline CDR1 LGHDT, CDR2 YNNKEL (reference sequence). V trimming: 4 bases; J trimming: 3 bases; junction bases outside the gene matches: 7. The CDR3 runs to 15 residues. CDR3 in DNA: TGTGCCAGCAGCCTGAGGACAGGGGTTATCTACGAGCAGTACTTC. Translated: CASSLRTGVIYEQYF.

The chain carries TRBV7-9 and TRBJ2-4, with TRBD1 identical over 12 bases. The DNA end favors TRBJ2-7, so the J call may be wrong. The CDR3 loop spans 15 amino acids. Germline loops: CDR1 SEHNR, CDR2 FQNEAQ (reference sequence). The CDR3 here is CASNPGTGGRDEQYF. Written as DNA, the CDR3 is TGTGCCAGCAACCCTGGGACAGGGGGCCGAGACGAGCAGTACTTC.

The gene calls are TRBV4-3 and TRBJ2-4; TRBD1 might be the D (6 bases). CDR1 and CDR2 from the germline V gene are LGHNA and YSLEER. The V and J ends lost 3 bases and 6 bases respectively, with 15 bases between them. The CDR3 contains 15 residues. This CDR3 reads CASSQGTGSLNIQYF. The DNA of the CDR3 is TGCGCCAGCAGCCAGGGCACAGGGTCCCTAAACATTCAGTACTTC.

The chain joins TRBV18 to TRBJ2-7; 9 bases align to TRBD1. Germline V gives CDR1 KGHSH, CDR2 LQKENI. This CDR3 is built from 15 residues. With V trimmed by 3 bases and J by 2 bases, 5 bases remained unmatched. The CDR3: CASSPEGQGPYEQYF. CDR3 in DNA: TGTGCCAGCTCACCTGAGGGACAGGGCCCCTACGAGCAGTACTTC.

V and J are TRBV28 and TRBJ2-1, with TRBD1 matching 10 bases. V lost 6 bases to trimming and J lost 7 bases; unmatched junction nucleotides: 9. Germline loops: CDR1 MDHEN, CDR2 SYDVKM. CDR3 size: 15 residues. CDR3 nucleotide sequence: TGTGCCAGCAGCAACCGGGACAGGGGACGGAATGAGCAGTTCTTC. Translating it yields CASSNRDRGRNEQFF.

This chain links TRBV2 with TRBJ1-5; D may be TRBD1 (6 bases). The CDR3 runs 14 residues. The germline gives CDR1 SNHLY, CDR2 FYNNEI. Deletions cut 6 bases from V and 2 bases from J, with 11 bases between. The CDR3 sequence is CASRKGVGNQPQHF. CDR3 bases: TGTGCCAGCAGGAAGGGGGTTGGCAATCAGCCCCAGCATTTT.

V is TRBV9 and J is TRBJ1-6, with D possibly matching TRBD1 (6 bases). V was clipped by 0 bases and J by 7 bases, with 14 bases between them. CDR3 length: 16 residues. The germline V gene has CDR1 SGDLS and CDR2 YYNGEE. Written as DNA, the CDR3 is TGTGCCAGCAGCGTAGTGGGGGGGACACGGAATTCACCCCTCCACTTT. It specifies CASSVVGGTRNSPLHF.

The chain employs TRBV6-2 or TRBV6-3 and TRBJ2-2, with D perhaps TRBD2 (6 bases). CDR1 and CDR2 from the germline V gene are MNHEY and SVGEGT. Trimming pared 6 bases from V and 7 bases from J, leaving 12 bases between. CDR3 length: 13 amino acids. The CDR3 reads CASSPWGVGELFF. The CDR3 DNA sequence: TGTGCCAGCAGCCCCTGGGGGGTCGGGGAGCTGTTTTTT.

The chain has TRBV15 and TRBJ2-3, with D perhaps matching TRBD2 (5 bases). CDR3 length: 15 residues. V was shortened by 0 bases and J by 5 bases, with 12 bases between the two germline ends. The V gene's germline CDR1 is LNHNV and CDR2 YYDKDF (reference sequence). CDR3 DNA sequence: TGTGCCACCAGCAGAGACGGACTCCCCGGAGATACGCAGTATTTT. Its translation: CATSRDGLPGDTQYF.

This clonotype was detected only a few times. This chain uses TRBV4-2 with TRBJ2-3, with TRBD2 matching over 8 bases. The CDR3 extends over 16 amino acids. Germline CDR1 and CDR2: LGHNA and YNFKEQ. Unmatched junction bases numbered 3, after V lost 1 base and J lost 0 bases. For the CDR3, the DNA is TGTGCCAGCAGCCAAGCCAGCGGGGGTAGCACAGATACGCAGTATTTT. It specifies CASSQASGGSTDTQYF.

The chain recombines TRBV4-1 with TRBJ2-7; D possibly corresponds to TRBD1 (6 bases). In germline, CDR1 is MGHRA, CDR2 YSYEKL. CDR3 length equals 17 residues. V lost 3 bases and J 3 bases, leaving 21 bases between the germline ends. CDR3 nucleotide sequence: TGCGCCAGCAGCCAGAGAGGGGCAGGGGCTCTCTTCTACGAGCAGTACTTC. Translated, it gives CASSQRGAGALFYEQYF.

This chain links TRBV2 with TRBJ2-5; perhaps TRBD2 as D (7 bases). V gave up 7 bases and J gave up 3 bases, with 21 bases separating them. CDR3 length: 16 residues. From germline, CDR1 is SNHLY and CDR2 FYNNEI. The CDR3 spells CASIGSGRGMKETQYF. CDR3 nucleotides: TGTGCCAGCATCGGCTCGGGGAGGGGGATGAAAGAGACCCAGTACTTC.

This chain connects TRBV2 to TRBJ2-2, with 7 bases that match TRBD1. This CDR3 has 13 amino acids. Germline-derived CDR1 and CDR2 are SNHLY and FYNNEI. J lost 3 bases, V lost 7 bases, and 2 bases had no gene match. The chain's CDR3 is CASNRGHTGELFF. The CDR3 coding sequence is TGTGCCAGCAACAGGGGTCACACCGGGGAGCTGTTTTTT.

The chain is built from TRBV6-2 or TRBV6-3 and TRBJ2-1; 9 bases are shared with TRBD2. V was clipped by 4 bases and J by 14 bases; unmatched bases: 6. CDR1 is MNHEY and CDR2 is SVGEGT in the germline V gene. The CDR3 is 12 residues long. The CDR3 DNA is TGTGCCAGCAGTTCTAGCGGGGCCAGGGAGTTCTTC. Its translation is CASSSSGAREFF.

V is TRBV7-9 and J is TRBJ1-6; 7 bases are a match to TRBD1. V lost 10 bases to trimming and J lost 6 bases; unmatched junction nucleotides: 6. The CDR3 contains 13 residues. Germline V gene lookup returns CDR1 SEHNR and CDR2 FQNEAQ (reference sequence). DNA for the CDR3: TGTGCCACCAGGGACAGAGCTAATTCACCCCTCCACTTT. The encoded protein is CATRDRANSPLHF.